Listed here are 17 T cell receptor beta chains from one sample, sequenced in a study of blood T cell repertoires in COVID-19. Sequencing used immunoSEQ multiplex PCR; TCRdb keeps in-frame clones, though not all of them. Of roughly 220,000 clones in the sample, 80% to 90% were seen once. Sequenced material: PBMCs or T cells enriched from blood (not recorded which). The receptors derive from a young woman in a cohort exposed to, infected with or recovered from COVID-19 (not recorded which).

This chain uses TRBV5-8 with TRBJ1-1; perhaps TRBD1 as D (5 bases). Germline assignment: CDR1 SGHTS and CDR2 YDEGEE. This CDR3 has 16 residues. Deletions cut 2 bases from V and 0 bases from J, with 14 bases between. CDR3 DNA: TGTGCCAGCAGCTTCTCGGAGACAGCAATGAACACTGAAGCTTTCTTT. The encoded protein is CASSFSETAMNTEAFF. The full variable domain, its missing parts supplied by reference TRBV5-8 and TRBJ1-1, is EAGVTQSPTHLIKTRGQQATLRCSPISGHTSVYWYQQALGLGLQFLLWYDEGEERNRGNFPPRFSGRQFPNYSSELNVNALELEDSALYLCASSFSETAMNTEAFFGQGTRLTVV.

The chain links TRBV6-6 to TRBJ1-4; D gene uncertain. CDR3 size: 14 residues. CDR1 and CDR2 (germline): MNHNY, SVGAGI (reference sequence). V was pared by 6 bases and J by 5 bases, with 13 bases between. CDR3 protein: CASSRGWANEKLFF. The DNA for the CDR3 is TGTGCCAGCAGCCGAGGGTGGGCCAATGAAAAACTGTTTTTT.

The chain combines TRBV5-1 with TRBJ2-1, with D tentatively TRBD2 (6 bases). V lost 7 bases to trimming and J lost 0 bases, with 20 bases between them. This CDR3 has 17 amino acids. CDR1 is SGHRS, CDR2 YFSETQ, per germline. CDR3 DNA sequence: TGCGCCAGCTGGATGGGACTTCGAAACGGCTCCTACAATGAGCAGTTCTTC. Translating gives CASWMGLRNGSYNEQFF.

The V and J genes are TRBV10-1 and TRBJ2-3; a possible D gene is TRBD1 (6 bases). Germline V gives CDR1 WNHNN, CDR2 SYGVQD (reference sequence). Trimming pared 7 bases from V and 2 bases from J, leaving 10 bases between. The CDR3 contains 13 residues. CDR3 sequence: CASTRDNTDTQYF. CDR3 DNA sequence: TGCGCCAGCACAAGGGACAACACAGATACGCAGTATTTT.

This clone was observed once. This chain links TRBV7-9 with TRBJ2-4; TRBD2 matches at 9 bases. Germline V CDR1 and CDR2: SEHNR, FQNEAQ (reference sequence). The V segment lost 5 bases and the J segment 0 bases; nucleotides outside the gene matches: 5. The CDR3 covers 16 residues. CDR3 region: CASSVGLARAKNIQYF. In nucleotides, the CDR3 is TGTGCCAGCAGCGTCGGACTAGCGAGAGCCAAAAACATTCAGTACTTC.

The genes are TRBV28 and TRBJ1-5; D unclear. V was pared by 2 bases and J by 0 bases, with 8 bases between. This CDR3 comprises 15 residues. Germline values: CDR1 MDHEN, CDR2 SYDVKM. The CDR3 is CASSLGQYSNQPQHF. The CDR3 nucleotides are TGTGCCAGCAGTTTAGGGCAGTATAGCAATCAGCCCCAGCATTTT.

V is TRBV9 and J is TRBJ2-1, with 7 bases identical to TRBD1. From germline, CDR1 is SGDLS and CDR2 YYNGEE. The CDR3 is made up of 16 amino acids. The junction had 4 bases not matched to a gene; V was cut back by 0 bases and J by 1 base. This chain's CDR3 is CASSVEDRVSYNEQFF. The DNA for the CDR3 is TGTGCCAGCAGCGTAGAAGACAGGGTATCCTACAATGAGCAGTTCTTC.

The chain carries TRBV2 and TRBJ1-5; D gene ambiguous. The CDR3 has 15 residues. V dropped 6 bases and J dropped 1 base, with 13 bases sitting between them. Germline lookup yields CDR1 SNHLY and CDR2 FYNNEI. The CDR3, as DNA: TGTGCCAGCAGGAAGAACTTAGCGAGCAATCAGCCCCAGCATTTT. Its protein product is CASRKNLASNQPQHF.

The gene calls are TRBV19 and TRBJ2-5, with a tentative D call TRBD1 (7 bases). Trimming left V 2 bases short and J 1 base short, with 14 bases between. The germline V gene encodes CDR1 LNHDA and CDR2 SQIVND (reference sequence). The CDR3 consists of 16 residues. DNA of the CDR3: TGTGCCAGTAGTATACGGGGCAGGGGGGCCCAAGAGACCCAGTACTTC. It yields the protein CASSIRGRGAQETQYF.

This chain connects TRBV7-9 to TRBJ2-2; the match to TRBD1 covers 7 bases. Germline lookup yields CDR1 SEHNR and CDR2 FQNEAQ (reference sequence). This CDR3 has 15 residues. V gave up 3 bases and J gave up 5 bases; unmatched junction bases: 6. The CDR3 nucleotides read TGTGCCAGCAGCTTGCAGGGACAGCAAACCGGGGAGCTGTTTTTT. Protein product: CASSLQGQQTGELFF.

V and J are TRBV18 and TRBJ1-2; D is unresolved. The CDR3 runs to 14 residues. Trimming removed 2 bases from V and 8 bases from J, with 15 bases in between. Per the germline V gene, CDR1 is KGHSH and CDR2 is LQKENI. The CDR3 DNA sequence: TGTGCCAGCTCACCAAGTTCTGGAGGGTTCGGCTACACCTTC. Translation: CASSPSSGGFGYTF.

CDR3 protein: CASKGEVWNTGELFF. Here the CDR3 DNA reads TGCGCCAGCAAGGGAGAGGTGTGGAACACCGGGGAGCTGTTTTTT. The V gene is TRBV5-1, the J gene TRBJ2-2; a weak D match, TRBD2 (5 bases). V lost 6 bases and J 1 base, leaving 13 bases between the germline ends. CDR1 SGHRS and CDR2 YFSETQ come from the germline V gene. The CDR3 totals 15 residues.

The chain recombines TRBV5-1 with TRBJ1-1; TRBD1 is a possible D gene (6 bases). The CDR3 has 14 residues. Trimming cost V 1 base and J 2 bases, with 9 bases left between them. Germline V lookup: CDR1 SGHRS, CDR2 YFSETQ. The CDR3 sequence is CASSLTGYNTEAFF. For the CDR3, the DNA is TGCGCCAGCAGCTTGACAGGGTATAACACTGAAGCTTTCTTT.

J is TRBJ2-6 and V is TRBV27; D unclear. CDR1 and CDR2 (germline): MNHEY, SMNVEV (reference sequence). Between the trimmed V and J ends, which lost 7 bases and 1 base, there was a span of 8 bases. CDR3 length: 14 residues. In DNA, the CDR3 is TGTGCCAGCACCCAGAGGTCTGGGGCCAACGTCCTGACTTTC. Residues: CASTQRSGANVLTF.

V usage is TRBV28 and J usage is TRBJ1-4; possible D gene TRBD1, 5 bases. CDR1 MDHEN and CDR2 SYDVKM come from the germline V gene. V was pared by 5 bases and J by 0 bases, with 7 bases between. This CDR3 contains 14 residues. The CDR3 coding sequence is TGTGCCAGCAGTGACAGTGCAACTAATGAAAAACTGTTTTTT. Translation gives CASSDSATNEKLFF.

This clone turned up a few times. The chain links TRBV4-2 to TRBJ2-2; TRBD1 agrees at 12 bases. Germline lookup yields CDR1 LGHNA and CDR2 YNFKEQ. CDR3 length: 18 amino acids. With V trimmed by 3 bases and J by 4 bases, 9 bases remained unmatched. The CDR3 here is CASSHQVVGQGATGELFF. CDR3 DNA: TGTGCCAGCAGCCATCAAGTGGTGGGACAGGGGGCCACCGGGGAGCTGTTTTTT.

This sequence joins TRBV21-1 and TRBJ2-1; the table names TRBD2, a call not compared with the DNA. TRBV21-1 is a recognized pseudogene. The CDR3 contains 18 residues. CDR3 DNA: TGTGCCAGCAGCAAATTCACCACCGGACTAGCGGGGTACAATGAGCAGTTCTTC. This sequence encodes CASSKFTTGLAGYNEQFF.